The rows below give T cell receptor beta chains drawn from one sample of a study of T cell responses to AZD1222 COVID-19 vaccine. The method was immunoSEQ multiplex PCR; TCRdb's version includes in-frame clones alone and lacks a portion of them. The data hold tens of thousands of clones, with roughly 91% observed a single time. The sample here was peripheral blood, taken on day 0 of AZD1222 vaccination. The origin of the receptors is an adult in good health. Each CDR3 is given with its conserved first and last residue. D genes are given only for firm matches. A clone size is listed for some rows: how often the clone was seen (once, few, many), or a class if it is expanded.

. | TRBJ2-7 | . | TRBV5-4 | CASSLVTDSYEQYF | TGTGCCAGCAGCTTGGTGACAGACTCCTACGAGCAGTACTTC
. | TRBJ2-3 | . | TRBV5-1 | CASSVQGRTDTQYF | TGCGCCAGCAGCGTACAGGGGAGGACAGATACGCAGTATTTT
. | TRBJ2-3 | TRBD2 | TRBV6-5 | CASSYETSADTQYF | TGTGCCAGCAGTTACGAGACTAGCGCCGATACGCAGTATTTT
. | TRBJ1-1 | . | TRBV5-6 | CASSFTGAEAFF | TGTGCCAGCAGCTTTACCGGGGCCGAAGCTTTCTTT
. | TRBJ2-7 | . | TRBV7-9 | CASSGRNSYEQYF | TGTGCCAGCAGTGGACGGAACTCCTACGAGCAGTACTTC
few | TRBJ1-1 | . | TRBV7-2 | CASSLKGGSTEAFF | TGTGCCAGCAGCTTAAAAGGGGGATCCACTGAAGCTTTCTTT
. | TRBJ2-7 | TRBD2 | TRBV6-1 | CASSERRGTSGTYEQYF | TGTGCCAGCAGTGAAAGGCGAGGGACTAGCGGGACCTACGAGCAGTACTTC
. | TRBJ1-5 | . | TRBV2 | CASSESRAGNQPQHF | TGTGCCAGCAGTGAATCGAGGGCGGGGAATCAGCCCCAGCATTTT
. | TRBJ2-1 | . | TRBV7-9 | CASSLDGRQFF | TGTGCCAGCAGCTTAGACGGGAGGCAGTTCTTC
. | TRBJ2-3 | . | TRBV12-3/TRBV12-4 | CASSFMELAQYF | TGTGCCAGCAGTTTTATGGAGCTCGCGCAGTATTTT
. | TRBJ1-6 | . | TRBV10-3 | CAISEAGTWHF | TGTGCCATCAGTGAGGCCGGGACCTGGCACTTT
. | TRBJ2-2 | . | TRBV27 | CASTPRGWNTGELFF | TGTGCCAGCACCCCGAGGGGATGGAACACCGGGGAGCTGTTTTTT
. | TRBJ2-3 | . | TRBV27 | CASSSARQRPEDTQYF | TGTGCCAGCAGTTCCGCCCGCCAGCGGCCCGAGGATACGCAGTATTTT
. | TRBJ2-7 | . | TRBV6-5 | CATRETVTLTYEQYF | TGTGCCACCAGGGAGACAGTTACCCTAACCTACGAGCAGTACTTC
. | TRBJ2-3 | TRBD2 | TRBV27 | CASSLKPSGRDTQYF | TGTGCCAGCAGTCTGAAGCCTAGCGGGAGAGATACGCAGTATTTT
. | TRBJ2-5 | . | TRBV29-1 | CSGPGDQETQYF | TGCAGCGGTCCAGGGGACCAAGAGACCCAGTACTTC
. | TRBJ2-1 | . | TRBV5-1 | CASRRGGGSSYNEQFF | TGCGCCAGCAGAAGGGGGGGCGGGAGCTCCTACAATGAGCAGTTCTTC
. | TRBJ2-6 | . | TRBV7-8 | CASSLGSRGANVLTF | TGTGCCAGCAGCTTAGGGTCCAGGGGGGCCAACGTCCTGACTTTC
. | TRBJ1-2 | TRBD1 | TRBV9 | CASSAKGDRDPYGYTF | TGTGCCAGCAGCGCGAAGGGTGACAGGGACCCCTATGGCTACACCTTC
. | TRBJ2-3 | . | TRBV19 | CASTKAATDTQYF | TGTGCCAGTACTAAGGCAGCTACAGATACGCAGTATTTT
. | TRBJ2-7 | . | TRBV7-6 | CASSFGASYSYEQYF | TGTGCCAGCAGCTTCGGGGCTTCCTACTCCTACGAGCAGTACTTC
. | TRBJ1-6 | TRBD1 | TRBV18 | CASSPGTGADSPLHF | TGTGCCAGCTCACCCGGGACAGGGGCGGATTCACCCCTCCACTTT
once | TRBJ1-5 | TRBD1 | TRBV27 | CASSLFMGQGNQPQHF | TGTGCCAGCAGTTTATTCATGGGACAGGGTAACCAGCCCCAGCATTTT
. | TRBJ1-6 | . | TRBV7-2 | CASSLRAGVVNSPLHF | TGTGCCAGCAGCTTACGGGCAGGGGTGGTGAATTCACCCCTCCACTTT
. | TRBJ2-5 | TRBD1 | TRBV24-1 | CATSDPTGLRETQYF | TGTGCCACCAGTGATCCGACAGGGTTAAGAGAGACCCAGTACTTC
. | TRBJ2-6 | . | TRBV3-1/TRBV3-2 | CASSHQGSVLTF | TGTGCCAGCAGCCATCAGGGTTCGGTCCTGACTTTC
. | TRBJ2-2 | . | TRBV24-1 | CATSEPRTASRMFF | TGTGCCACCAGTGAACCAAGGACTGCCTCAAGGATGTTTTTT
. | TRBJ2-6 | . | TRBV5-1 | CASSLDGSGGANVLTF | TGCGCCAGCAGCTTGGATGGGAGCGGTGGGGCCAACGTCCTGACTTTC
. | TRBJ1-2 | TRBD1 | TRBV5-1 | CASSFSGGDYGYTF | TGCGCCAGCAGCTTCTCAGGGGGCGACTATGGCTACACCTTC
. | TRBJ2-1 | . | TRBV28 | CASSFADEQFF | TGTGCCAGCAGTTTTGCGGATGAGCAGTTCTTC
. | TRBJ2-7 | . | TRBV5-4 | CASSEDYRRSYEQYF | TGTGCCAGCAGCGAGGACTACAGACGATCCTACGAGCAGTACTTC
. | TRBJ2-2 | . | TRBV24-1 | CATRDSVANTGELFF | TGTGCCACCAGGGACAGCGTCGCGAACACCGGGGAGCTGTTTTTT
once | TRBJ2-7 | . | TRBV25-1 | CASSEYGGGFEQYF | TGTGCCAGCAGTGAATATGGGGGAGGTTTCGAGCAGTACTTC
few | TRBJ2-7 | . | TRBV6-5 | CASSSSGDTYEQYF | TGTGCCAGCAGTTCGTCAGGGGATACCTACGAGCAGTACTTC
. | TRBJ2-7 | . | TRBV1 | CTSSQDCGNSYEQYF | TGCACCAGCAGCCAAGACTGCGGGAATTCTTACGAGCAGTACTTC
. | TRBJ1-3 | . | TRBV21-1 | CASSNIQVSGNTIYF | TGTGCCAGCAGCAATATACAGGTCTCTGGAAACACCATATATTTT
. | TRBJ2-5 | . | TRBV7-5 | CVRSLVDRRSETQYF | TGTGTCAGAAGCTTAGTGGACAGGCGTAGCGAGACCCAGTACTTC
. | TRBJ2-1 | TRBD1 | TRBV28 | CASRLIRGPYNEQFF | TGTGCCAGCAGACTTATAAGGGGGCCTTACAATGAGCAGTTCTTC
once | TRBJ2-7 | TRBD2 | TRBV5-1 | CASSLDGTSDSYEQYF | TGCGCCAGCAGCTTGGATGGGACTAGCGACTCCTACGAGCAGTACTTC
. | TRBJ2-7 | . | TRBV28 | CASRRQNPYEQYF | TGTGCCAGCAGGAGACAGAACCCCTACGAGCAGTACTTC
. | TRBJ1-1 | . | TRBV27 | CASSCQGPEAFF | TGTGCCAGCAGCTGTCAGGGACCTGAAGCTTTCTTT
. | TRBJ1-2 | . | TRBV5-4 | CASSFQGIYGYTF | TGTGCCAGCAGCTTTCAGGGGATCTATGGCTACACCTTC
. | TRBJ1-2 | TRBD1 | TRBV2 | CASTGQVVDYGYTF | TGTGCCAGCACGGGACAGGTAGTCGACTATGGCTACACCTTC
few | TRBJ1-1 | . | TRBV3-1/TRBV3-2 | CASSQDLQTNTEAFF | TGTGCCAGCAGCCAAGATCTGCAGACGAACACTGAAGCTTTCTTT
. | TRBJ1-1 | . | TRBV28 | CASRKGNTEAFF | TGTGCCAGCAGGAAGGGGAACACTGAAGCTTTCTTT
. | TRBJ2-7 | TRBD1 | TRBV28 | CASSFRGLASGSYEQYF | TGTGCCAGCAGTTTCAGGGGGCTAGCGTCTGGCTCCTACGAGCAGTACTTC
. | TRBJ2-7 | . | TRBV2 | CASSEQFAYEQYF | TGTGCCAGCAGTGAACAGTTCGCGTACGAGCAGTACTTC
. | TRBJ1-3 | TRBD1 | TRBV9 | CVRGQGGNTIYF | TGTGTCCGGGGACAGGGAGGAAACACCATATATTTT
. | TRBJ1-5 | . | TRBV5-6 | CASSSSPGVNQPQHF | TGTGCCAGCAGCTCATCCCCGGGAGTTAATCAGCCCCAGCATTTT
. | TRBJ2-7 | TRBD2 | TRBV15 | CATSKGLAGVQVDEQYF | TGTGCCACCAGCAAAGGACTAGCGGGAGTCCAGGTGGACGAGCAGTACTTC
. | TRBJ2-5 | TRBD1 | TRBV7-8 | CASRRRRDRGQETQYF | TGTGCCAGCAGACGACGAAGGGACAGGGGCCAAGAGACCCAGTACTTC